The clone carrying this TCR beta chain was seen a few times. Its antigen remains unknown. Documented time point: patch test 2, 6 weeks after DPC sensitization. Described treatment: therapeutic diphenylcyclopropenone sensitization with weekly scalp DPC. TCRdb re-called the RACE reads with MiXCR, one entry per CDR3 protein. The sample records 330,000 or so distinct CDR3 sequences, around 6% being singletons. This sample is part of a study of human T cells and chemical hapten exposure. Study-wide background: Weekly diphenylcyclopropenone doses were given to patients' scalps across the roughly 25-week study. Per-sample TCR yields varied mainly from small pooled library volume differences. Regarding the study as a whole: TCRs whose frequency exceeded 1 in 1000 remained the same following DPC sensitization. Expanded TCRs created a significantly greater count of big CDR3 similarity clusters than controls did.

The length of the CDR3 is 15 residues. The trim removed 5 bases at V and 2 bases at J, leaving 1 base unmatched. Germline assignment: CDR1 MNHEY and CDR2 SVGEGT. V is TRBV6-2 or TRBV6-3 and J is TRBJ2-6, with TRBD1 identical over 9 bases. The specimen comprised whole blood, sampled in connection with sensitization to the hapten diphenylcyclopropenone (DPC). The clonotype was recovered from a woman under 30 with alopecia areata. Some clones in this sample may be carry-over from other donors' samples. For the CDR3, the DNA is TGTGCCAGCAGTACAGGGGGCACTGGGGCCAACGTCCTGACTTTC. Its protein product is CASSTGGTGANVLTF.